This entry concerns a single T cell receptor beta chain. This specimen comes from a study of blood T cell repertoires in COVID-19. Study-wide context: Samples representing acute and convalescent COVID-19 were sourced from the United States, Italy and Spain. From T cells, B-cell-depleted T cells, or PBMCs came the material, which was cDNA or gDNA.

As originally analysed: Reference gene primers were amplified, and this amplification served to estimate nucleated cell counts. Generated by immunoSEQ multiplex PCR, the TCRdb table keeps only in-frame clones and is missing some. V and J calls plus clone size are reproduced from that table; the DNA served to infer D and trimming. The sample includes about 120,000 clones, around 87% seen only once; the top ten take less than 2.5%. The sequence came from a woman in her forties or fifties with acute or convalescent COVID-19. The specimen sequenced was peripheral blood.

CDR3 sequence reads: CASSLQTGFDYGYTF. The CDR3, as DNA: TGTGCCAGCAGCCTACAAACGGGGTTCGACTATGGCTACACCTTC. This sequence joins TRBV14 and TRBJ1-2; D unclear. CDR3 length: 15 residues. Trimming stripped 4 bases from V and 3 bases from J, with 15 bases between. Germline assignment: CDR1 SGHDN and CDR2 FVKESK.